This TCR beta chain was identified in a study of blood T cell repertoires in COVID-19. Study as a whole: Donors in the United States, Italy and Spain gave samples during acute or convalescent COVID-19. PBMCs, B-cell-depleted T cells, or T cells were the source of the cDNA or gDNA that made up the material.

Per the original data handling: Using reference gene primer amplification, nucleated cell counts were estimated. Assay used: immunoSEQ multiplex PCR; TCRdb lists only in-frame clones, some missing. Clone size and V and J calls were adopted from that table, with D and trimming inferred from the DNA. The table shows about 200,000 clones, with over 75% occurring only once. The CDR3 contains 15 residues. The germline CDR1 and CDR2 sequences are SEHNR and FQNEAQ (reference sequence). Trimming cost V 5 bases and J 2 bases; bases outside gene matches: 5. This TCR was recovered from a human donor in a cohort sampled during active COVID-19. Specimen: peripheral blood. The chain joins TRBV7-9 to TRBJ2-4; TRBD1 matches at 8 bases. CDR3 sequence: CASSPRDRSKNIQYF. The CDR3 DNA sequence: TGTGCCAGCAGCCCCCGGGACAGGTCCAAAAACATTCAGTACTTC.